This record covers a single T cell receptor beta chain. Its antigen is currently unknown. Per germline, CDR1 SGHVS and CDR2 FNYEAQ. The germline V and J ends were trimmed by 1 base and 0 bases, with 10 bases remaining between them. The CDR3 contains 15 residues. The sample belongs to a study of vaccination effects on CD4 cells after COVID-19. Turning to the study itself: Samples were given by two convalescent patients 16 days and one week before vaccination. Study-wide findings and caveats: Predominantly, the post-vaccine spike-reactive clones of convalescents comprised new vaccine-induced clones. Sampling in the study covered few convalescent patients and included no early post-infection timepoints.

With the ViraFEST assay, the study expanded antigen-specific CD4+ T cells using viral peptide pools, then sequenced them. Following 10 days of culture, CD4+ T cells were isolated. Sometime from March through December 2020, the person acquired a SARS-CoV-2 infection that PCR confirmed. Half of the medium was exchanged for IL-2 medium on both days 3 and 7. Assay used: immunoSEQ multiplex PCR; TCRdb lists only in-frame clones, some missing. The sample holds nearly 45,000 clones, approximately 70% seen once. The gene calls are TRBV7-6 and TRBJ2-7, with D uncertain. The clonotype originates from a human donor who had a prior SARS-CoV-2 infection. The specimen comprised CD4+ T cells from PBMCs cultured with a peptide pool, sampled before COVID-19 vaccination. The chain's CDR3 is CASSLGPQSSYEQYF. The CDR3, as DNA: TGTGCCAGCAGCTTAGGGCCGCAGAGCTCCTACGAGCAGTACTTC.